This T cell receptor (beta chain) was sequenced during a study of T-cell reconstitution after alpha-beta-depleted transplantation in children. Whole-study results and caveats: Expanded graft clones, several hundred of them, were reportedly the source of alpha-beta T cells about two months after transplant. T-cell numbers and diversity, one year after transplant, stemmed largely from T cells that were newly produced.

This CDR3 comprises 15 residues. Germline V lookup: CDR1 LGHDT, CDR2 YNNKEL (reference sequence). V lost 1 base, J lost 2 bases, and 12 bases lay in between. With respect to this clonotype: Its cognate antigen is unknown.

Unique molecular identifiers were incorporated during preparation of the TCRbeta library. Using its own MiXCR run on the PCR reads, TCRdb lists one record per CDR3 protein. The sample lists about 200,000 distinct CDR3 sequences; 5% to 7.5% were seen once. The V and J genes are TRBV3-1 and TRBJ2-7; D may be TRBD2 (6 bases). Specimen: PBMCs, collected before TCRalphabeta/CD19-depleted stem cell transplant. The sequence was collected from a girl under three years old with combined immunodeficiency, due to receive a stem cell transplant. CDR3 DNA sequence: TGTGCCAGCAGCCAAGGACTAGGGACCACCTACGAGCAGTACTTC. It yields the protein CASSQGLGTTYEQYF.